This T cell receptor beta chain originates from a study of regulatory T cells in long-lasting Graves disease. Findings and limits, study-wide: Graves' patients with persistent disease showed TCR diversity lower than patients newly diagnosed. It was in persistent disease that TRBV28, TRBJ1-2 and TRBJ2-5 were favored.

With regard to this clonotype: The antigen remains undetermined.

V dropped 8 bases and J dropped 7 bases, with 18 bases sitting between them. The length of the CDR3 is 14 residues. Germline CDR1 MNHEY, CDR2 SVGEGT. Regarding time point: newly diagnosed GD, antithyroid drugs for less than 3 months. PBMC RNA was the source of the TCR library. Sequencing libraries for TCR beta were prepared with iRepertoire HTBI primers and Arm-PCR of CDR3 regions. TCRdb fed the multiplex PCR reads into MiXCR, producing one record per CDR3 protein. The table shows more than 300,000 distinct CDR3 sequences, with 12% occurring only once. In addition, the sample was reused for a study of T cells in Graves' hyperthyroidism and ophthalmopathy. That work states: Patients having uncontrolled infection, another autoimmune disease, pregnancy or lactation were not included. Carried out on the TCR CDR3, a first-round RT-PCR used the HTBI primer set.

This sequence originates from a woman under 30 with Graves disease. Specimen: peripheral blood mononuclear cells (PBMCs), collected at new diagnosis, from a patient treated with antithyroid drugs. The genes are TRBV6-2 or TRBV6-3 and TRBJ2-1; tentatively, D is TRBD1 or TRBD2 (6 bases each). CDR3 in amino acids: CASQNRVEGNEQFF. CDR3 nucleotides: TGTGCCAGCCAAAACAGGGTGGAGGGGAATGAGCAGTTCTTC.